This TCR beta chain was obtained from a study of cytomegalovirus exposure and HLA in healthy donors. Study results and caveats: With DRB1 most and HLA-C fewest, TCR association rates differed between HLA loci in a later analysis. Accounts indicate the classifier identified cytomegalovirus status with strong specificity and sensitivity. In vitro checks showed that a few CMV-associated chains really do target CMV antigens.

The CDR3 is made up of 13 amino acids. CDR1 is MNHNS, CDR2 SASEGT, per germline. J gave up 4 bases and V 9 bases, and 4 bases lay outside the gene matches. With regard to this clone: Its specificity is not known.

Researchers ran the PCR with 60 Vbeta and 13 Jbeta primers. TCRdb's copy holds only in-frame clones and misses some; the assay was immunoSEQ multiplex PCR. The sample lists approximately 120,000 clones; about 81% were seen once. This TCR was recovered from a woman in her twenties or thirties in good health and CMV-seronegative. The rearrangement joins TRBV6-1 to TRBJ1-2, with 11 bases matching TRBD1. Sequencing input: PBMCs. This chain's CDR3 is CASWTGGSYGYTF. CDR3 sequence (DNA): TGTGCCAGTTGGACAGGGGGCAGCTATGGCTACACCTTC.